This is a list of T cell receptor beta chains from one sample in a study of T cell responses to AZD1222 COVID-19 vaccine. Assay: immunoSEQ multiplex PCR; the TCRdb copy retains only in-frame clones and omits some. The sample includes about 160,000 clones, 85% to 90% of them seen just once. The sample here was peripheral blood, taken 28 days after the second AZD1222 dose. All receptors come from an adult who received the AZD1222 COVID-19 vaccine. Each CDR3 is given with its conserved first and last residue. Fields, in order: D gene, clone size, J gene, V gene, CDR3 DNA, CDR3 protein. The D gene is left open where the match is weak. For some rows the clone size is stated as once, few or many, or as a class when expanded; others skip it.

>TRBD2|NA|TRBJ2-7|TRBV6-1
TGTGCCAGCAGTGCGGAGTATATACTAGCGGGGGGACCTACCTACGAGCAGTACTTC
CASSAEYILAGGPTYEQYF
>TRBD1|NA|TRBJ1-6|TRBV27
TGTGCCAGCAGTTTATCCCCCCCCGACAGGGTGAGATATAATTCACCCCTCCACTTT
CASSLSPPDRVRYNSPLHF
>NA|NA|TRBJ2-7|TRBV7-9
TGTGCCAGCAGCAGCAGGACTTCCTACGAGCAGTACTTC
CASSSRTSYEQYF
>TRBD2|once|TRBJ2-5|TRBV28
TGTGCCAGCGAACTCCCGGGGGGGGAGACCCAGTACTTC
CASELPGGETQYF
>NA|NA|TRBJ1-1|TRBV7-2
TGTGCCAGCAGCTTAGGACTAGGGAGGGTCACTGAAGCTTTCTTT
CASSLGLGRVTEAFF
>NA|NA|TRBJ1-2|TRBV7-8
TGTGCCAGCAGCTTGACTGAAGCCAGCGGGACCCCCCGTTCCGGCTACACCTTC
CASSLTEASGTPRSGYTF
>TRBD1|NA|TRBJ1-1|TRBV18
TGTGCCAGTGCGGCAGGGGGAGGGAGAGGCACTGAAGCTTTCTTT
CASAAGGGRGTEAFF
>TRBD1|NA|TRBJ2-3|TRBV7-8
TGTGCCAGCAGCTCGCCGACAGGGAAAGGCTCCGGCTATAAGTATTTT
CASSSPTGKGSGYKYF
>NA|NA|TRBJ1-2|TRBV6-1
TGTGCCAGCAGTGAGGGCTATGGCTACACCTTC
CASSEGYGYTF
>NA|NA|TRBJ1-6|TRBV12-3/TRBV12-4
TGTGCCAGCAGCGTACAGAATTCACCCCTCCACTTT
CASSVQNSPLHF
>NA|NA|TRBJ1-2|TRBV14
TGTGCCAGCAGCCAAGCCCCCGGGTCCTTATATGGCTACACCTTC
CASSQAPGSLYGYTF
>TRBD1|NA|TRBJ1-2|TRBV6-4
TGTGCCAGCAGTAAGACAGGGAGTAACTATGGCTACACCTTC
CASSKTGSNYGYTF
>NA|NA|TRBJ2-2|TRBV5-4
TGTGCCAGCAGCTTCACTACCTCCGGGACCGGGGAGCTGTTTTTT
CASSFTTSGTGELFF
>TRBD1|NA|TRBJ1-1|TRBV7-9
TGTGCCAGCAGCTACGTGACAGGGGACACTGAAGCTTTCTTT
CASSYVTGDTEAFF
>NA|NA|TRBJ1-3|TRBV3-1/TRBV3-2
TGTGCCAGCAGCGACATCCAACCACCTGGAAACACCATATATTTT
CASSDIQPPGNTIYF
>NA|NA|TRBJ1-5|TRBV5-8
TGTGCCAGCAGCTTCCCCCCGGTCCGTCCCGCTGCTTCTCAGCCCCAGCATTTT
CASSFPPVRPAASQPQHF
>NA|NA|TRBJ1-1|TRBV4-3
TGCGCCAGCACGCTATCGACAGGTTTGAACACTGAAGCTTTCTTT
CASTLSTGLNTEAFF
>NA|NA|TRBJ2-3|TRBV30
TGTGCCTTGGGTGCAGCAGATACGCAGTATTTT
CALGAADTQYF
>NA|NA|TRBJ1-1|TRBV6-5
TGTGCCAGCAGTTACGCTCAACAGACTTTCTTT
CASSYAQQTFF
>NA|NA|TRBJ1-1|TRBV27
TGTGCCAGCAGTCCGACTTGGGGTCGCACTGAAGCTTTCTTT
CASSPTWGRTEAFF
>TRBD1|NA|TRBJ1-2|TRBV6-5
TGTGCCAGCCGAAGGACAGGGTTGGATGGCTACACCTTC
CASRRTGLDGYTF
>NA|NA|TRBJ1-2|TRBV4-1
TGCGCCAGCAGCCCGACGACAGGTGGCGGTTATGGCTACACCTTC
CASSPTTGGGYGYTF
>TRBD1|NA|TRBJ1-2|TRBV5-1
TGCGCCAGCAGCTTAAAGGGACAGAATAACTATGGCTACACCTTC
CASSLKGQNNYGYTF
>TRBD2|NA|TRBJ2-7|TRBV10-3
TGTGCCAGTAGGACTAGCGGGACATACGAGCAGTACTTC
CASRTSGTYEQYF
>TRBD2|NA|TRBJ2-6|TRBV10-2
TGCGCCAGCAGTGAGCGGGGGGACCGGGGGGCCAACGTCCTGACTTTC
CASSERGDRGANVLTF
>NA|once|TRBJ2-5|TRBV6-4
TGTGCCAGCAGTGAACGGTCAGGCCCCCAAGAGACCCAGTACTTC
CASSERSGPQETQYF
>TRBD1|NA|TRBJ1-5|TRBV7-9
TGTGCCAGCAGCTTTGGGACAGGGGTGGCCCAGCCCCAGCATTTT
CASSFGTGVAQPQHF
>TRBD1|NA|TRBJ1-1|TRBV10-3
TGTGCCATCAGTGATACAGGGGGTCGGACTGAAGCTTTCTTT
CAISDTGGRTEAFF
>NA|once|TRBJ1-3|TRBV30
TGTGCCTGGAGTGTACCCAGACGGCTTCTAACGGGAAACACCATATATTTT
CAWSVPRRLLTGNTIYF
>NA|NA|TRBJ1-1|TRBV4-1
TGCGCCAGCAGGCTTCGGGCCCATTTACCTGAAGCTTTCTTT
CASRLRAHLPEAFF
>NA|NA|TRBJ1-1|TRBV9
TGTGCCAGCAGCGCCGCTGGGCGGCTGAACACTGAAGCTTTCTTT
CASSAAGRLNTEAFF
>NA|NA|TRBJ1-3|TRBV12-3/TRBV12-4
TGTGCCAGCAGTTTCGGGGACACCATATATTTT
CASSFGDTIYF
>NA|NA|TRBJ1-2|TRBV2
TGTGCCACCCGAGGCCCGGCGGCGTCTGGCTACACCTTC
CATRGPAASGYTF
>NA|NA|TRBJ1-1|TRBV5-1
TGCGCCAGCAGCTTAGGGGGGCCGCCTGAAGCTTTCTTT
CASSLGGPPEAFF
>NA|NA|TRBJ2-5|TRBV19
TGTGCCAGTAGTATTGCTGGGGAGGTTGGGAAGACCCAGTACTTC
CASSIAGEVGKTQYF
>NA|NA|TRBJ1-2|TRBV15
TGTGCCACCAGCAGAGATAGGGGGGTCGATGGCTACACCTTC
CATSRDRGVDGYTF
>NA|NA|TRBJ1-5|TRBV10-2
TGCGCCAGCAGTGGGGGCAGACATCAGCCCCAGCATTTT
CASSGGRHQPQHF
>TRBD1|NA|TRBJ1-2|TRBV2
TGTGCCAGCAGTGAAAAGGGACAGGGTCCCTATGGCTACACCTTC
CASSEKGQGPYGYTF
>TRBD2|NA|TRBJ2-2|TRBV4-2
TGTGCCAGCAGCCCCAACCCGAGCGGGGGCAACACCGGGGAGCTGTTTTTT
CASSPNPSGGNTGELFF
>TRBD1|NA|TRBJ1-2|TRBV12-3/TRBV12-4
TGTGCCAGCAGGAGGACAGGGGGCGGTGGCTACACCTTC
CASRRTGGGGYTF
>NA|NA|TRBJ1-2|TRBV7-6
TGTGCCAGCAGCTTAGGGGCGGGACCTAACTATGGCTACACCTTC
CASSLGAGPNYGYTF
>NA|NA|TRBJ1-1|TRBV10-3
TGTGCCATCCGCCAACCAGGGAGAGTGGAGGACACTGAAGCTTTCTTT
CAIRQPGRVEDTEAFF
>TRBD2|NA|TRBJ2-2|TRBV4-2
TGTGCCAGCAGCCCCCTTCTCGGGACTAGCGGGGGGGCCGGGACCGGGGAGCTGTTTTTT
CASSPLLGTSGGAGTGELFF
>NA|NA|TRBJ1-3|TRBV9
TGTGCCAGCAGCGTAGATGGAGGGGCAGTGGACACCATATATTTT
CASSVDGGAVDTIYF
>NA|NA|TRBJ1-2|TRBV5-1
TGCGCCAGCAGCTTGGCCGGGAGTCCTGGCTACACCTTC
CASSLAGSPGYTF
>NA|NA|TRBJ1-3|TRBV6-5
TGTGCCAGCAGTTACCAGGGGACCATATATTTT
CASSYQGTIYF
>TRBD1|NA|TRBJ1-6|TRBV7-8
TGTGCCAGCAGCCTTTTACAGGGGATCTCCTATAATTCACCCCTCCACTTT
CASSLLQGISYNSPLHF
>NA|NA|TRBJ1-2|TRBV2
TGTGCCAGCAGCAGCCTTGACAGCTATGGCTACACCTTC
CASSSLDSYGYTF
>NA|NA|TRBJ1-6|TRBV7-9
TGTGCCAGCAGCTTAATAGGGAATAATTCACCCCTCCACTTT
CASSLIGNNSPLHF
>TRBD1|NA|TRBJ2-3|TRBV29-1
TGCAGCGCCCGATTACAGGGGAGAGCAGATACGCAGTATTTT
CSARLQGRADTQYF
>NA|NA|TRBJ2-1|TRBV5-6
TGTGCCAGCAGTTTTGACGATGAGCAGTTCTTC
CASSFDDEQFF